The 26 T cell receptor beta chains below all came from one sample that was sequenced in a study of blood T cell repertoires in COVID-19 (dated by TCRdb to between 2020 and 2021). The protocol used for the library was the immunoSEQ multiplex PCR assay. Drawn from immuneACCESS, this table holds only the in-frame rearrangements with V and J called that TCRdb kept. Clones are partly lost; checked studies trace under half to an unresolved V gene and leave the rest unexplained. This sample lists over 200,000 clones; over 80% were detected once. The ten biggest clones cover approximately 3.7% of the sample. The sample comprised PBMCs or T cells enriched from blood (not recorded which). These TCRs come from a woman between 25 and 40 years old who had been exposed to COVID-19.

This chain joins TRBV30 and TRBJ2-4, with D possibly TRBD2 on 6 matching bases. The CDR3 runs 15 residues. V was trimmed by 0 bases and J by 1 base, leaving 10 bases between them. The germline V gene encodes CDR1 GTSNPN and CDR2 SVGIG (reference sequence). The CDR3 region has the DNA TGTGCCTGGAGTGTACTGAGCGGGGCCAAAAACATTCAGTACTTC. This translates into CAWSVLSGAKNIQYF.

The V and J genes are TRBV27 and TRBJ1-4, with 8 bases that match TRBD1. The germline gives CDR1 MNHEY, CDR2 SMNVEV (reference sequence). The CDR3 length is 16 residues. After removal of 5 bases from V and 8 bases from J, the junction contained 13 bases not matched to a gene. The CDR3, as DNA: TGTGCCAGCAGTGCGATAAATGGACAGGGAAGAGAAAAACTGTTTTTT. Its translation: CASSAINGQGREKLFF.

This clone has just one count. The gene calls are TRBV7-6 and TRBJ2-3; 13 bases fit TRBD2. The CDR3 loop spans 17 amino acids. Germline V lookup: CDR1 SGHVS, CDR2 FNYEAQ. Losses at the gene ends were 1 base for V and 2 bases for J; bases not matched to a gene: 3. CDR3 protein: CASSLGLAGGPTDTQYF. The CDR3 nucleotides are TGTGCCAGCAGCTTAGGACTAGCGGGAGGCCCCACAGATACGCAGTATTTT.

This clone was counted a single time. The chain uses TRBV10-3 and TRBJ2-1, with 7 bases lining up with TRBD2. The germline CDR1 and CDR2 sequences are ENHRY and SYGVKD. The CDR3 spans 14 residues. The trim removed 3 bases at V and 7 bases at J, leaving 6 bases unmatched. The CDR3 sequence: CAISERPGGNEQFF. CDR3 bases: TGTGCCATCAGTGAACGCCCGGGGGGAAATGAGCAGTTCTTC.

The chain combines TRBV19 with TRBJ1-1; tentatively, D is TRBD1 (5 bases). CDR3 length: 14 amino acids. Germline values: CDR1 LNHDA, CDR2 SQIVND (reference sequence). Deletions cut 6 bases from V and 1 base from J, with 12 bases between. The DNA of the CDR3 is TGTGCCAGTAGCGTCGACGGGGGGAACACTGAAGCTTTCTTT. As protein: CASSVDGGNTEAFF.

The CDR3 is CARRGGRGATNEKLFF. The DNA of the CDR3 is TGTGCTCGGAGGGGGGGGAGAGGAGCAACTAATGAAAAACTGTTTTTT. This chain uses TRBV30 with TRBJ1-4; possibly TRBD1 for D (6 bases). Germline V lookup: CDR1 GTSNPN, CDR2 SVGIG (reference sequence). This CDR3 comprises 16 residues.

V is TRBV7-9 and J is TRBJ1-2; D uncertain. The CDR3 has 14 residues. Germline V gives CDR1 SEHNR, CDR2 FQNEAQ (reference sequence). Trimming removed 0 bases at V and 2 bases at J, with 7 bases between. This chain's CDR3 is CASSLAQLNYGYTF. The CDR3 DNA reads TGTGCCAGCAGCTTAGCCCAGTTGAACTATGGCTACACCTTC.

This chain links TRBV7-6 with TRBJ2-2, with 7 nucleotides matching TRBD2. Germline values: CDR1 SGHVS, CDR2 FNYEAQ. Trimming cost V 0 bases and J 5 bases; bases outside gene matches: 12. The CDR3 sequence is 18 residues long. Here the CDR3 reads CASSLAGAGTTLTGELFF. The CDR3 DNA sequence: TGTGCCAGCAGCTTAGCCGGAGCCGGGACTACGCTTACCGGGGAGCTGTTTTTT.

Here the CDR3 DNA reads TGTGCCAGCAGCTTAGCTGCTGGTTCGGGCAATGAGCAGTTCTTC. Translating gives CASSLAAGSGNEQFF. The J gene is TRBJ2-1, the V gene TRBV11-2; D not resolved. Germline CDR1 and CDR2: SGHAT and FQNNGV. The CDR3 has 15 amino acids. Trimming took 1 base from V and 6 from J, leaving 13 bases between them.

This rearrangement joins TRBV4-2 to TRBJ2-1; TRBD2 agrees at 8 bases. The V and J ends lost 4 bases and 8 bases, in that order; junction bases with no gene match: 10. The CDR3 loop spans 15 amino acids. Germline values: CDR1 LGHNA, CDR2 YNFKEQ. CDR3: CASSPGTSSVDEQFF. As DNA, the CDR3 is TGTGCCAGCAGCCCAGGGACTAGTTCTGTAGATGAGCAGTTCTTC.

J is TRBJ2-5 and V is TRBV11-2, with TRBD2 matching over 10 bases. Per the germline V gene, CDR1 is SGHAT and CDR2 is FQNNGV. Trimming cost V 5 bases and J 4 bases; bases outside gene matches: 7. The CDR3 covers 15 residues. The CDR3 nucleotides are TGTGCCAGCAGCCCCCTAGCGGGAGTAAGAGAGACCCAGTACTTC. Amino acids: CASSPLAGVRETQYF.

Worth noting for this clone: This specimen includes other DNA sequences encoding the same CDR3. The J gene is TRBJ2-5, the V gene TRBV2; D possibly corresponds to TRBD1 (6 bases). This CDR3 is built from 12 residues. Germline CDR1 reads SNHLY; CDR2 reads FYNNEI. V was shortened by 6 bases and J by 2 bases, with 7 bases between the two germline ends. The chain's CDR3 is CASSGQQETQYF. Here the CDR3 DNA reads TGTGCCAGCAGCGGACAGCAAGAGACCCAGTACTTC.

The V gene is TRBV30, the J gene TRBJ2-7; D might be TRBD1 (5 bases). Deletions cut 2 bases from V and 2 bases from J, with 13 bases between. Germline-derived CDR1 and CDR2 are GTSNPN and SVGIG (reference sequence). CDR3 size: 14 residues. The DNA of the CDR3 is TGTGCCTGGAGTCGAAAGAGCAGGGCCTACGAGCAGTACTTC. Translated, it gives CAWSRKSRAYEQYF.

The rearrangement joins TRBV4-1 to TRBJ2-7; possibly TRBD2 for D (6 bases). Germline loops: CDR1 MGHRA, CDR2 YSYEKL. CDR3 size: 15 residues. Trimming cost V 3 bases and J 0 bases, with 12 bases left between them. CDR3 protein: CASSQRLGSSYEQYF. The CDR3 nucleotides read TGCGCCAGCAGCCAGCGACTAGGCAGCTCCTACGAGCAGTACTTC.

The CDR3 bases are TGTGCCAGCAGCTCTAGGGACACTTTTAATGAAAAACTGTTTTTT. Protein product: CASSSRDTFNEKLFF. The chain joins TRBV5-6 to TRBJ1-4; a possible D gene is TRBD1 (6 bases). Per the germline V gene, CDR1 is SGHDT and CDR2 is YYEEEE. Trimming shortened V by 3 bases and J by 4 bases, and 13 bases separated the two germline ends. This CDR3 contains 15 residues.

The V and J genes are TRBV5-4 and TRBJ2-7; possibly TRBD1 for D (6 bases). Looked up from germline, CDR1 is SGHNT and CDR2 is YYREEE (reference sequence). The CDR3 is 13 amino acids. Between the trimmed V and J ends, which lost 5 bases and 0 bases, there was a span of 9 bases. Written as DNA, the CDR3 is TGTGCCAGCAGTTCGGACAGCTCCTACGAGCAGTACTTC. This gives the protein CASSSDSSYEQYF.

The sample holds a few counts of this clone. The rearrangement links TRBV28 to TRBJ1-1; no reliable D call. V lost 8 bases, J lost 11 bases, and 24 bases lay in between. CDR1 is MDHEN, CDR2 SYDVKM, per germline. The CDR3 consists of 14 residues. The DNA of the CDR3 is TGTGCCAGCTGCTTTATATCGGTCCGGGAACAGGCTTTCTTT. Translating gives CASCFISVREQAFF.

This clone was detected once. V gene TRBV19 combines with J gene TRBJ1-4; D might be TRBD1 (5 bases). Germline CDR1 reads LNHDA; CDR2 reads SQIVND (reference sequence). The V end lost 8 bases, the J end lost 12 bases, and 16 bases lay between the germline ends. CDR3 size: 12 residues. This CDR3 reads CASYSRDSELFF. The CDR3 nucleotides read TGTGCCAGTTATTCCCGGGACTCGGAACTGTTTTTT.

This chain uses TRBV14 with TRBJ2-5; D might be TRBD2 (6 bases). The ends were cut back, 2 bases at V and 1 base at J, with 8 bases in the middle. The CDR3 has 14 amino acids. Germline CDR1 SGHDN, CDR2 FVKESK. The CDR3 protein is CASSQWDSQETQYF. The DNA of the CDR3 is TGTGCCAGCAGCCAATGGGACTCCCAAGAGACCCAGTACTTC.

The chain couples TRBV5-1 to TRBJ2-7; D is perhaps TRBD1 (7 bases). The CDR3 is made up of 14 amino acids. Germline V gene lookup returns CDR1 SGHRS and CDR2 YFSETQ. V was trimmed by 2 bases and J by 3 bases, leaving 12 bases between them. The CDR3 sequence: CASSLGGGLYEQYF. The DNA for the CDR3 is TGCGCCAGCAGCTTAGGAGGGGGCCTCTACGAGCAGTACTTC. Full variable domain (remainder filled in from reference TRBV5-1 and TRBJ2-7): KAGVTQTPRYLIKTRGQQVTLSCSPISGHRSVSWYQQTPGQGLQFLFEYFSETQRNKGNFPGRFSGRQFSNSRSEMNVSTLELGDSALYLCASSLGGGLYEQYFGPGTRLTVT.

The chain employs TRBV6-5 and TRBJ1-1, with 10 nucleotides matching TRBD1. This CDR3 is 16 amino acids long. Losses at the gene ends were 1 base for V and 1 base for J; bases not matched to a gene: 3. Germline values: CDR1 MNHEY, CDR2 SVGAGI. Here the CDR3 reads CASSYWRTGGNTEAFF. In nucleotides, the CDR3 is TGTGCCAGCAGTTACTGGAGGACAGGGGGGAACACTGAAGCTTTCTTT.

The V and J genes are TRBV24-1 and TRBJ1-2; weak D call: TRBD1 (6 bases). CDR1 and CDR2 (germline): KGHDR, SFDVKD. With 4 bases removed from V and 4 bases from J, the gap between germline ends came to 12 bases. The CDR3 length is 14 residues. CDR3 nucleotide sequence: TGTGCCACCAGTGACTCAACGGACAGCTATGGCTACACCTTC. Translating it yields CATSDSTDSYGYTF.

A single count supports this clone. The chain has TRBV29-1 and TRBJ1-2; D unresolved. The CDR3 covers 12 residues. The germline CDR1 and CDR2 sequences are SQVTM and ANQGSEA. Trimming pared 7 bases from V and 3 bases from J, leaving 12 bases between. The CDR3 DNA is TGCAGCGCCGAAAGGACTTACTATGGCTACACCTTC. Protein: CSAERTYYGYTF.

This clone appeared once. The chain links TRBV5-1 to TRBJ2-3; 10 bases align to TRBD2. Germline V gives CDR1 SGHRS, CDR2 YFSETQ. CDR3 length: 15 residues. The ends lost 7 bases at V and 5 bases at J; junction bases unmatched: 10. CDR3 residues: CASQLTSGLVDTQYF. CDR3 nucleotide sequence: TGCGCCAGCCAGCTGACTAGCGGGTTGGTAGATACGCAGTATTTT.

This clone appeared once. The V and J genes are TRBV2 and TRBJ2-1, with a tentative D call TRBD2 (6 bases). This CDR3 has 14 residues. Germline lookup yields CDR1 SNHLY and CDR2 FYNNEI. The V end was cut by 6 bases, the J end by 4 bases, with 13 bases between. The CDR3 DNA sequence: TGTGCCAGCAGAGGCGGGATGTCTTACAATGAGCAGTTCTTC. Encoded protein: CASRGGMSYNEQFF.

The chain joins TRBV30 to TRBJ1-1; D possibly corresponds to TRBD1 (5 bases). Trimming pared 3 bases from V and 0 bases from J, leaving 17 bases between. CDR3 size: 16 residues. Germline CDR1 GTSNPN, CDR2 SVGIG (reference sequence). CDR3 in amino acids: CAWRLLTGLMNTEAFF. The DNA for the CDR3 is TGTGCCTGGAGGTTATTAACAGGTCTTATGAACACTGAAGCTTTCTTT. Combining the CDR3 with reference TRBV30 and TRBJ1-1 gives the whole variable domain SQTIHQWPATLVQPVGSPLSLECTVEGTSNPNLYWYRQAAGRGLQLLFYSVGIGQISSEVPQNLSASRPQDRQFILSSKKLLLSDSGFYLCAWRLLTGLMNTEAFFGQGTRLTVV.